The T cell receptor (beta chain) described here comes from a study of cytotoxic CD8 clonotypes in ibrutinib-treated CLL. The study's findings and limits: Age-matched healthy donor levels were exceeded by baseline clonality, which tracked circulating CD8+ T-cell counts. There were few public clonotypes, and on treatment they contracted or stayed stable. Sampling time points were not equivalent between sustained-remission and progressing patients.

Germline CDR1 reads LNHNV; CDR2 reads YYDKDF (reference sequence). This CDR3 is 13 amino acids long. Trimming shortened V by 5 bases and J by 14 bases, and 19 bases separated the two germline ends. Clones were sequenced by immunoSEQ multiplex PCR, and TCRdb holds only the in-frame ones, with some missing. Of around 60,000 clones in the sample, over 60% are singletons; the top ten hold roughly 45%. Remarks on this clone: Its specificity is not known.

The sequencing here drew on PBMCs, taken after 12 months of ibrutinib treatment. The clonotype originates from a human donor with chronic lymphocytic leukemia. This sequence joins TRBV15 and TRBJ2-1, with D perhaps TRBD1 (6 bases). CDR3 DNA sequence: TGTGCCACCAGCCGCCGGGACACCAGGTATGAGTTCTTC. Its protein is CATSRRDTRYEFF. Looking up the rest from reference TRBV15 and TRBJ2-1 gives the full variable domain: DAMVIQNPRYQVTQFGKPVTLSCSQTLNHNVMYWYQQKSSQAPKLLFHYYDKDFNNEADTPDNFQSRRPNTSFCFLDIRSPGLGDTAMYLCATSRRDTRYEFFGPGTRLTVL.